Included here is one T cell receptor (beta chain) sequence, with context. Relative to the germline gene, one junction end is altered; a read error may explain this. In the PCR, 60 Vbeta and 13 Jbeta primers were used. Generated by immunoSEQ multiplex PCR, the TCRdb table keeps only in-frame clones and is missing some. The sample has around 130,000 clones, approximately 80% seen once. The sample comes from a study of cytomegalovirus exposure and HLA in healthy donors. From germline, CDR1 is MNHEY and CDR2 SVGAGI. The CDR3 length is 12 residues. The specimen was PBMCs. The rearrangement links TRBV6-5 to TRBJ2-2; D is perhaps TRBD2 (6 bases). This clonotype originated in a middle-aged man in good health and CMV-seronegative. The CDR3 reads CASGGNSGGLFF. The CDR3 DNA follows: TGTGCCAGCGGCGGGAATTCCGGGGGGCTGTTTTTT.